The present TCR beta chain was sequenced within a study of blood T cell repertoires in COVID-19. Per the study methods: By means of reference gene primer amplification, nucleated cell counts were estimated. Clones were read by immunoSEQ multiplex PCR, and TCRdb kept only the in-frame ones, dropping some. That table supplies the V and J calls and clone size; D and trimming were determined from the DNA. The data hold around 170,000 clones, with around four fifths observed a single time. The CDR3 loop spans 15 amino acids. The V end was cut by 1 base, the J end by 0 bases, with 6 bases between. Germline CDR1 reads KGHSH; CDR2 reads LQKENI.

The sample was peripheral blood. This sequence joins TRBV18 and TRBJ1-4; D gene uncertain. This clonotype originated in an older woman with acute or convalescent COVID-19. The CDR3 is CASSPRTSTNEKLFF. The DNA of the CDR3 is TGTGCCAGCTCACCACGGACTTCAACTAATGAAAAACTGTTTTTT.